This TCR beta chain is drawn from a study of shared clonotypes between healthy human individuals. As defined, naive CD8 cells were CD45RO-negative and positively selected for CCR7, with terminally differentiated effector memory CD45RA+ cells excluded. Study observations and caveats: Naive CD4 clonotype sharing across several donors was 4.5% to 6%. Relative to memory subsets, naive subsets generally showed larger estimated richness.

Germline CDR1 SNHLY, CDR2 FYNNEI. The CDR3 is made up of 11 amino acids. Trimming cost V 11 bases and J 4 bases, with 12 bases left between them. In the case of this clone: Its antigen is still unknown.

For sorted subsets, approximately 0.2 ug DNA per replicate equaled 33,000 or so T cell genomes. The assay was immunoSEQ multiplex PCR, and TCRdb's table has in-frame clones only and misses some. This table has about 590,000 clones, roughly 95% appearing once. The rearrangement joins TRBV2 to TRBJ2-7; a weak D match, TRBD2 (6 bases). The clonotype originates from a woman in her 30s in good health. Material for sequencing was naive CD8+ T cells sorted from blood. CDR3 sequence: CAGKEGYEQYF. The CDR3 nucleotides are TGTGCCGGCAAGGAGGGGTACGAGCAGTACTTC.